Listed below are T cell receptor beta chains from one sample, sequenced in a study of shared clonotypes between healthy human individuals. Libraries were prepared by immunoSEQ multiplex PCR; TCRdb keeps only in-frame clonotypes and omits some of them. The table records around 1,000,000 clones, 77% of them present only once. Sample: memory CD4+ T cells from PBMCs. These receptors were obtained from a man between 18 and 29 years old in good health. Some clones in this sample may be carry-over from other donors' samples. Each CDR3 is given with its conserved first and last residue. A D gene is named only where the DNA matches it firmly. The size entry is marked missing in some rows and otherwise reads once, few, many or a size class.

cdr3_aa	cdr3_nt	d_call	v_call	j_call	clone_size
CSVASGGDQPQHF	TGCAGCGTTGCGTCAGGGGGAGATCAGCCCCAGCATTTT	TRBD1	TRBV29-1	TRBJ1-5	-
CASSARDQETQYF	TGTGCCAGCAGTGCCCGGGATCAAGAGACCCAGTACTTC	-	TRBV25-1	TRBJ2-5	-
CASSFAMGGASYEQYF	TGTGCCAGCAGCTTTGCGATGGGCGGGGCCTCCTACGAGCAGTACTTC	-	TRBV5-5	TRBJ2-7	few
CASSLVQFPGREQYF	TGTGCCAGCAGCTTGGTTCAGTTTCCGGGCCGCGAGCAGTACTTC	-	TRBV5-6	TRBJ2-7	-
CASSESGVLANEKLFF	TGTGCCAGCAGTGAATCCGGGGTCCTAGCTAATGAAAAACTGTTTTTT	-	TRBV25-1	TRBJ1-4	-
CASGTYEQYF	TGTGCCAGCGGAACCTACGAGCAGTACTTC	-	TRBV28	TRBJ2-7	few
CASSQDRTSGDTDTQYF	TGCGCCAGCAGCCAAGATCGGACTAGCGGTGATACGGATACGCAGTATTTT	TRBD2	TRBV4-1	TRBJ2-3	once
CSVLRLGPRKVSNQPQHF	TGCAGCGTTCTCCGACTCGGGCCTAGGAAGGTAAGCAATCAGCCCCAGCATTTT	-	TRBV29-1	TRBJ1-5	-
CASSVAAGGSMDTQYF	TGTGCCAGCAGCGTAGCTGCGGGAGGGTCGATGGATACGCAGTATTTT	TRBD2	TRBV9	TRBJ2-3	-
CATSGGLEGLEQYF	TGTGCCACCAGCGGGGGACTAGAGGGGCTCGAGCAGTACTTC	TRBD2	TRBV15	TRBJ2-7	-
CASSYSIAGINNEQFF	TGTGCCAGCAGTTACTCGATCGCCGGGATAAACAATGAGCAGTTCTTC	-	TRBV6-6	TRBJ2-1	-
CASSGPLAGGDGYNEQFF	TGTGCCAGCAGTGGACCTTTAGCGGGAGGCGACGGTTACAATGAGCAGTTCTTC	TRBD2	TRBV6-1	TRBJ2-1	once
CASSFDGNNYGYTF	TGTGCCAGCAGCTTCGACGGGAATAACTATGGCTACACCTTC	-	TRBV7-2	TRBJ1-2	-
CASSLESATTQYF	TGCGCCAGCAGCTTGGAATCGGCCACCACGCAGTATTTT	-	TRBV5-1	TRBJ2-3	-
CASRGSYEQYF	TGTGCCAGCCGGGGGTCGTACGAGCAGTACTTC	-	TRBV2	TRBJ2-7	once
CASSWTSGSGDEQFF	TGTGCCAGCAGTTGGACTAGCGGGAGTGGGGATGAGCAGTTCTTC	TRBD2	TRBV2	TRBJ2-1	-
CAWRVGFGYGYTF	TGTGCCTGGAGAGTGGGTTTTGGCTATGGCTACACCTTC	-	TRBV30	TRBJ1-2	-
CATSRETPPGTTEAFF	TGTGCCACCAGCAGAGAAACACCGCCGGGTACCACTGAAGCTTTCTTT	-	TRBV15	TRBJ1-1	-
CASSPYRDLSKPQHF	TGTGCCAGCTCACCGTACAGGGACTTATCAAAGCCCCAGCATTTT	-	TRBV18	TRBJ1-5	-
CASSPGLLGRGTDTQYF	TGCGCCAGCAGCCCGGGGCTTCTGGGGCGAGGCACAGATACGCAGTATTTT	-	TRBV4-3	TRBJ2-3	few
CAWSDGGAENEKLFF	TGTGCCTGGAGTGACGGTGGGGCAGAAAATGAAAAACTGTTTTTT	-	TRBV30	TRBJ1-4	once
CASSIGRSMDYSGNTIYF	TGTGCCAGTAGTATAGGCAGATCCATGGACTATTCTGGAAACACCATATATTTT	-	TRBV19	TRBJ1-3	-
CASSLGQFQETQYF	TGTGCCAGCAGCTTGGGACAGTTCCAAGAGACCCAGTACTTC	-	TRBV5-4	TRBJ2-5	-
CASSAAHNYGYTF	TGTGCCAGCAGCGCGGCCCATAACTATGGCTACACCTTC	-	TRBV7-3	TRBJ1-2	-
CASSVGAEPQHF	TGTGCCAGCAGCGTGGGAGCCGAGCCCCAGCATTTT	-	TRBV7-9	TRBJ1-5	-
CASSLAPQYGYTF	TGCGCCAGCAGCTTGGCCCCACAGTATGGCTACACCTTC	-	TRBV5-1	TRBJ1-2	-
CASSYSGQETQYF	TGTGCCAGCTCTTATAGCGGCCAAGAGACCCAGTACTTC	-	TRBV7-9	TRBJ2-5	-
CASSIRAANEKLFF	TGTGCCAGCAGCATCCGGGCCGCCAATGAAAAACTGTTTTTT	-	TRBV11-2	TRBJ1-4	-
CASSDRRRNTIYF	TGTGCCAGCAGTGACAGGAGAAGAAACACCATATATTTT	-	TRBV28	TRBJ1-3	-